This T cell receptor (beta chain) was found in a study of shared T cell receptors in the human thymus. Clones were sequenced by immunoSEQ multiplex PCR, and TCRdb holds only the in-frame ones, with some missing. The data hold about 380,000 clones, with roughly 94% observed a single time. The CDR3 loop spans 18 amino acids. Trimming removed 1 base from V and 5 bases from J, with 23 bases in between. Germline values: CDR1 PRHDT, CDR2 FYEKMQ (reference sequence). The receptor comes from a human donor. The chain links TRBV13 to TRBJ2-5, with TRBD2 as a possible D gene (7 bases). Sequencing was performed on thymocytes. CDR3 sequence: CASSLVLPRLAGAETQYF. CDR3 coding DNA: TGTGCCAGCAGCTTAGTTCTTCCGAGACTAGCAGGGGCGGAGACCCAGTACTTC.